This T cell receptor beta chain appears in the sequencing data of a study of blood T cell repertoires in COVID-19. Germline CDR1 and CDR2: KGHDR and SFDVKD. CDR3 length: 16 amino acids. Trimming took 2 bases from V and 5 from J; bases not matched to a gene: 7. Produced via immunoSEQ multiplex PCR; TCRdb's table is partial and in-frame only. The data contain about 87,000 clones, around nine tenths of them singletons. Sequencing was carried out using peripheral blood. The sequence was obtained from a woman of 80 years or more with acute or convalescent COVID-19. This chain joins TRBV24-1 and TRBJ2-1, with 8 bases that match TRBD2. CDR3: CATSDSLAGRNNEQFF. The DNA of the CDR3 is TGTGCCACCAGTGATTCCTTAGCGGGGCGAAACAATGAGCAGTTCTTC.